Presented here are 24 T cell receptor beta chains from one specimen sequenced in a study of blood T cell repertoires in COVID-19. The table came from immunoSEQ multiplex PCR; TCRdb's copy has only in-frame clones and leaves some out. The repertoire holds about 200,000 clones, with 82% as singletons. What was sequenced was PBMCs or T cells enriched from blood (not recorded which). The source of these receptors is an older woman with acute COVID-19.

Only one count was recorded for this clone. This chain connects TRBV14 to TRBJ2-2; the D gene is possibly TRBD2 (5 bases). Germline loops: CDR1 SGHDN, CDR2 FVKESK. The CDR3 runs 17 residues. With 3 bases removed from V and 2 bases from J, the gap between germline ends came to 16 bases. The CDR3 sequence: CASSQGARTYNTGELFF. Written as DNA, the CDR3 is TGTGCCAGCAGCCAGGGCGCGCGGACTTATAACACCGGGGAGCTGTTTTTT.

This clone was detected only a few times. The chain links TRBV4-1 to TRBJ2-5, with TRBD1 matching over 9 bases. The CDR3 has 15 residues. The germline V gene encodes CDR1 MGHRA and CDR2 YSYEKL. With V trimmed by 0 bases and J by 5 bases, 4 bases remained unmatched. The CDR3 DNA reads as TGCGCCAGCAGCCAAGAAACAGGGGGCTGGGAGACCCAGTACTTC. Translating it yields CASSQETGGWETQYF.

This chain links TRBV6-5 with TRBJ1-4, with a possible D match to TRBD1 (5 bases). Trimming left V 6 bases short and J 7 bases short, with 12 bases between. The germline CDR1 and CDR2 sequences are MNHEY and SVGAGI. The CDR3 spans 13 residues. The CDR3 reads CASRAGLAEKLFF. DNA for the CDR3: TGTGCCAGCAGGGCAGGGCTGGCTGAAAAACTGTTTTTT.

This clone was observed once. The chain joins TRBV12-3 or TRBV12-4 to TRBJ2-7; possibly TRBD1 for D (5 bases). CDR3 length: 13 amino acids. The V end was cut by 6 bases, the J end by 6 bases, with 15 bases between. Written as DNA, the CDR3 is TGTGCCAGCAGCCGAAAAAGGGGATCCGAGCAGTACGTC. Protein product: CASSRKRGSEQYV.

The chain has TRBV3-1 (or the pseudogene TRBV3-2) and TRBJ1-2; the D is unclear. Per the germline V gene, CDR1 is LGHDT and CDR2 is YNNKEL (reference sequence). Trimming removed 1 base from V and 5 bases from J, with 8 bases in between. The CDR3 has 13 amino acids. The CDR3 is CASSQGPKYGYTF. The CDR3 DNA reads TGTGCCAGCAGCCAAGGGCCGAAATATGGCTACACCTTC.

J is TRBJ1-5 and V is TRBV19; no definite D call. Germline V gives CDR1 LNHDA, CDR2 SQIVND (reference sequence). V was shortened by 0 bases and J by 3 bases, with 6 bases between the two germline ends. The CDR3 has 14 amino acids. The DNA for the CDR3 is TGTGCCAGTAGTATAGAAGACTACAATCAGCCCCAGCATTTT. The encoded protein is CASSIEDYNQPQHF.

The rearrangement uses TRBV6-5 and TRBJ2-7; 7 bases align to TRBD2. Germline loops: CDR1 MNHEY, CDR2 SVGAGI. The CDR3 has 12 amino acids. With 7 bases clipped from V and 7 bases from J, the junction kept 7 bases outside the gene matches. This CDR3 reads CASIMAGVEQYF. As DNA, the CDR3 is TGTGCCAGCATTATGGCGGGGGTTGAGCAGTACTTC.

J is TRBJ1-2 and V is TRBV6-1; 9 bases match TRBD1. This CDR3 has 13 residues. Germline CDR1 MNHNS, CDR2 SASEGT. Trimming at V came to 3 bases and at J to 5 bases, leaving 1 base not matched to a gene. The CDR3 nucleotides read TGTGCCAGCAGTGAGGGACAGGGATATGGCTACACCTTC. It specifies CASSEGQGYGYTF.

CDR3 loop: CASRPGGALQETQYF. The CDR3 bases are TGTGCCAGCAGACCAGGGGGCGCGTTACAAGAGACCCAGTACTTC. The chain is built from TRBV2 and TRBJ2-5, with 8 positions matching TRBD1. Germline CDR1 and CDR2: SNHLY and FYNNEI. The junction had 8 bases not matched to a gene; V was cut back by 6 bases and J by 2 bases. The CDR3 has 15 amino acids.

This clone is a singleton in its sample. DNA for the CDR3: TGTGCCAGTAGTATAGTCCGGGACTCCTACGAGCAGTACTTC. Translation gives CASSIVRDSYEQYF. This rearrangement joins TRBV19 to TRBJ2-7, with D possibly matching TRBD2 (5 bases). The CDR3 is made up of 14 amino acids. Germline lookup yields CDR1 LNHDA and CDR2 SQIVND (reference sequence). The V gene lost 1 base and the J gene lost 0 bases, with 7 bases spanning the gap.

This chain joins TRBV29-1 and TRBJ1-2; D is uncertain. Looked up from germline, CDR1 is SQVTM and CDR2 is ANQGSEA. Trimming left V 3 bases short and J 5 bases short, with 10 bases between. The CDR3 loop spans 12 amino acids. The CDR3 DNA sequence: TGCAGCGTTGATGCGGGCTTTTATGGCTACACCTTC. It is translated as CSVDAGFYGYTF. The entire variable domain, with the rest obtained from reference TRBV29-1 and TRBJ1-2, is as follows: SAVISQKPSRDICQRGTSLTIQCQVDSQVTMMFWYRQQPGQSLTLIATANQGSEATYESGFVIDKFPISRPNLTFSTLTVSNMSPEDSSIYLCSVDAGFYGYTFGSGTRLTVV.

The rearrangement joins TRBV29-1 to TRBJ1-3, with TRBD1 as a possible D gene (6 bases). With 5 bases removed from V and 2 bases from J, the gap between germline ends came to 13 bases. The CDR3 totals 14 residues. CDR1 SQVTM and CDR2 ANQGSEA come from the germline V gene. CDR3 protein: CSVTGGAPGNTIYF. In DNA form, the CDR3 reads TGCAGCGTTACCGGGGGGGCCCCTGGAAACACCATATATTTT.

This clone appeared a few times. The genes are TRBV4-3 and TRBJ1-1; tentative D call: TRBD1 (6 bases). CDR3 length: 14 amino acids. CDR1 is LGHNA and CDR2 is YSLEER in the germline V gene. V was pared by 7 bases and J by 4 bases, with 16 bases between. In DNA, the CDR3 is TGCGCCAGCAAGCGGGGGGGCTTTAGCACTGAAGCTTTCTTT. Translating gives CASKRGGFSTEAFF.

The chain links TRBV18 to TRBJ2-1; D might be TRBD2 (5 bases). The ends were cut back, 0 bases at V and 6 bases at J, with 12 bases in the middle. CDR1 and CDR2 from the germline V gene are KGHSH and LQKENI. The CDR3 has 15 residues. CDR3 in DNA: TGTGCCAGCTCACCACCGATAGCGACCACCAATGAGCAGTTCTTC. Protein: CASSPPIATTNEQFF. Combining the CDR3 with reference TRBV18 and TRBJ2-1 gives the whole variable domain NAGVMQNPRHLVRRRGQEARLRCSPMKGHSHVYWYRQLPEEGLKFMVYLQKENIIDESGMPKERFSAEFPKEGPSILRIQQVVRGDSAAYFCASSPPIATTNEQFFGPGTRLTVL.

There are a few counts of this clone. This rearrangement joins TRBV7-2 to TRBJ2-7, with D possibly TRBD2 on 6 matching bases. The V gene lost 1 base and the J gene lost 5 bases, with 12 bases spanning the gap. The CDR3 contains 14 residues. Looked up from germline, CDR1 is SGHTA and CDR2 is FQGNSA. CDR3 loop: CASSLGGGGHEQYF. In DNA, the CDR3 is TGTGCCAGCAGCTTAGGGGGAGGAGGGCACGAGCAGTACTTC.

The J gene is TRBJ2-1, the V gene TRBV18; 7 bases are shared with TRBD1. CDR1 KGHSH and CDR2 LQKENI come from the germline V gene. The CDR3 runs to 15 residues. The ends lost 3 bases at V and 7 bases at J; junction bases unmatched: 9. The CDR3 sequence is CASSPRDSLGNEQFF. CDR3 DNA: TGTGCCAGCTCACCTCGGGACAGTCTAGGGAATGAGCAGTTCTTC.

V is TRBV13 and J is TRBJ1-5; a possible D gene is TRBD1 (5 bases). Germline V gene sequence: CDR1 PRHDT, CDR2 FYEKMQ (reference sequence). The CDR3 sequence is 13 residues long. V dropped 5 bases and J dropped 8 bases, with 13 bases sitting between them. CDR3 amino acids: CASSARGFEPQHF. CDR3 DNA: TGTGCCAGCAGCGCCCGGGGGTTTGAGCCCCAGCATTTT.

The rearrangement links TRBV28 to TRBJ1-1; possible D gene TRBD1, 5 bases. Deletions cut 6 bases from V and 1 base from J, with 15 bases between. Germline lookup yields CDR1 MDHEN and CDR2 SYDVKM. The CDR3 consists of 15 residues. The CDR3 nucleotides read TGTGCCAGCAGACCCATTTGGGGCGCGAACACTGAAGCTTTCTTT. Protein sequence: CASRPIWGANTEAFF. The whole variable domain, filled in from reference TRBV28 and TRBJ1-1, reads DVKVTQSSRYLVKRTGEKVFLECVQDMDHENMFWYRQDPGLGLRLIYFSYDVKMKEKGDIPEGYSVSREKKERFSLILESASTNQTSMYLCASRPIWGANTEAFFGQGTRLTVV.

This clone was counted at least ten times. The chain has TRBV2 and TRBJ2-3; a weak D match, TRBD1 (6 bases). The germline V gene has CDR1 SNHLY and CDR2 FYNNEI. Trimming stripped 5 bases from V and 3 bases from J, with 12 bases between. This CDR3 is built from 14 residues. The CDR3 region is CASSTGSSTDTQYF. As DNA, the CDR3 is TGTGCCAGCAGTACAGGGAGCTCTACAGATACGCAGTATTTT.

This clone was found many times. The gene calls are TRBV30 and TRBJ1-1; tentative D call: TRBD1 (5 bases). Germline values: CDR1 GTSNPN, CDR2 SVGIG (reference sequence). The CDR3 has 13 residues. V was clipped by 3 bases and J by 5 bases, with 13 bases between them. This CDR3 reads CAWRWWEGTEAFF. Written as DNA, the CDR3 is TGTGCCTGGAGATGGTGGGAGGGGACTGAAGCTTTCTTT. The entire variable domain, with the rest obtained from reference TRBV30 and TRBJ1-1, is as follows: SQTIHQWPATLVQPVGSPLSLECTVEGTSNPNLYWYRQAAGRGLQLLFYSVGIGQISSEVPQNLSASRPQDRQFILSSKKLLLSDSGFYLCAWRWWEGTEAFFGQGTRLTVV.

The rearrangement links TRBV7-2 to TRBJ2-7; D is unclear. The germline V gene has CDR1 SGHTA and CDR2 FQGNSA. Trimming took 2 bases from V and 3 from J, leaving 14 bases between them. The CDR3 extends over 15 amino acids. CDR3 sequence (DNA): TGTGCCAGCAGCTTAAGTGGAACGACAAACTACGAGCAGTACTTC. As protein: CASSLSGTTNYEQYF.

This sequence joins TRBV19 and TRBJ1-1; no definite D call. The germline V gene encodes CDR1 LNHDA and CDR2 SQIVND (reference sequence). This CDR3 has 11 amino acids. Trimming took 5 bases from V and 11 from J, leaving 12 bases between them. The CDR3 DNA reads as TGTGCCAGTAGTCCCAGGACTTCGGCTTTCTTT. Protein sequence: CASSPRTSAFF.

The table lists this clone with a few counts. V usage is TRBV27 and J usage is TRBJ1-1; the D gene is possibly TRBD1 (5 bases). This CDR3 has 18 residues. Germline V lookup: CDR1 MNHEY, CDR2 SMNVEV (reference sequence). V was trimmed by 6 bases and J by 3 bases, leaving 26 bases between them. In nucleotides, the CDR3 is TGTGCCAGCAGCCCTGGTAGGAGGGGCCTTATCCTGGACACTGAAGCTTTCTTT. This codes for CASSPGRRGLILDTEAFF.

Details on this clone: The same CDR3 can be traced to other DNA sequences in this sample. The V and J genes are TRBV9 and TRBJ2-1; 7 nucleotides align to TRBD1. V shed 0 bases, J shed 4 bases, and the junction held 4 bases outside the gene matches. Per germline, CDR1 SGDLS and CDR2 YYNGEE. The CDR3 runs 15 residues. DNA of the CDR3: TGTGCCAGCAGCGTAGTAGGGGGCGGATACAATGAGCAGTTCTTC. This translates into CASSVVGGGYNEQFF.